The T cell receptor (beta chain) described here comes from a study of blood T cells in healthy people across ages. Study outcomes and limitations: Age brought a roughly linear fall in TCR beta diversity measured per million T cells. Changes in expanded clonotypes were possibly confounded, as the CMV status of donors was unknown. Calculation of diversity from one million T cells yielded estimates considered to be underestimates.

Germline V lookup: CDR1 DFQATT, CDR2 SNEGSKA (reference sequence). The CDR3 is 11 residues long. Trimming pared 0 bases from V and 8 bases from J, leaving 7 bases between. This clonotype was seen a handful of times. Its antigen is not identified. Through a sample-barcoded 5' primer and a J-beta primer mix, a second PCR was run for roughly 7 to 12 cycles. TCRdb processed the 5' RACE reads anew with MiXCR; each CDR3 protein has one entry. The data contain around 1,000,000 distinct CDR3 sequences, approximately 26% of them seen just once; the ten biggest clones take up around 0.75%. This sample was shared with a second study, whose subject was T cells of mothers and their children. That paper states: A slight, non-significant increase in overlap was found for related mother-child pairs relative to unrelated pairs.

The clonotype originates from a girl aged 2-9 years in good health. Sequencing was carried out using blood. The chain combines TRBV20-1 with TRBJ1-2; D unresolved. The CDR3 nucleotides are TGCAGTGCTAGAGAAAGGGAGGGCTACACCTTC. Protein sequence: CSAREREGYTF.